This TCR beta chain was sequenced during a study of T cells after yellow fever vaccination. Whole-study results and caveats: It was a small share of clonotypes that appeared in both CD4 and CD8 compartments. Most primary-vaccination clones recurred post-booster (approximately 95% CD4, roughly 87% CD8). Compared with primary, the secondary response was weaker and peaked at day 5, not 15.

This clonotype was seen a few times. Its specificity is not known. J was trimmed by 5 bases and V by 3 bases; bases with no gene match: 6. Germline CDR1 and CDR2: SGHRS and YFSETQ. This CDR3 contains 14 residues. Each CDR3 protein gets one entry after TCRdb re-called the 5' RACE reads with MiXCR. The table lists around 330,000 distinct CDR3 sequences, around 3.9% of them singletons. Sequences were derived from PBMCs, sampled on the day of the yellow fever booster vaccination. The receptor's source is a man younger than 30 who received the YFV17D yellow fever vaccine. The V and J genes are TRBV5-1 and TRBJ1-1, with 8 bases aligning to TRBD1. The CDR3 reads CASSSNRQGTEAFF. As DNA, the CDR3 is TGCGCCAGCAGCTCTAATCGACAGGGGACTGAAGCTTTCTTT.